These T cell receptor beta chains were read from a single sample in a study of cytomegalovirus exposure and HLA in healthy donors. Only in-frame clones appear in the TCRdb table, and some are missing; sequencing was by immunoSEQ multiplex PCR. Found here are some 150,000 clones, roughly 85% of them singletons; the top ten hold around 1.5%. Specimen: PBMCs. The receptors here all came from a male donor in good health and CMV-seronegative. Both conserved end residues are trimmed from each CDR3.

TRBJ2-7	TRBV6-1	ASSAGDRNSYEQY
TRBJ2-1	TRBV6-5	ASRESGTAYNEQF
TRBJ2-1	TRBV28	ASSLLGQGRDEQF
TRBJ1-1	TRBV6-5	ASSLREMNTEAF
TRBJ2-1	TRBV28	ASSRPGAGGRNEQF
TRBJ2-3	TRBV5-5	ASSRYGPDSNTDTQY
TRBJ1-6	TRBV6-1	ASSSSYNSPLH
TRBJ2-1	TRBV11-2	ASSLTTSGKRYNEQF
TRBJ2-7	TRBV6-5	ASSYSIVEGHGEQY
TRBJ2-2	TRBV4-3	ASSQDWGGSTGELF
TRBJ2-3	TRBV19	ASSIAGNLDTQY
TRBJ2-1	TRBV7-2	ASSLRPAVAGVGEQF
TRBJ2-1	TRBV10-3	AISEMGVPPYNEQF
TRBJ2-7	TRBV11-2	ASSYSGTSGSYEQY
TRBJ2-7	TRBV7-2	ASSPKEDRGPYEQY
TRBJ2-2	TRBV7-2	ASSPTRAGHTGELF
TRBJ1-4	TRBV19	ASSIDQAGPRTEKLF
TRBJ2-2	TRBV7-9	ASSSGLDRPGELF
TRBJ1-1	TRBV5-1	ASSFGSGTEAF
TRBJ2-7	TRBV10-3	AISELADTYEQY
TRBJ2-3	TRBV18	ASSPAEASTDTQY
TRBJ2-7	TRBV11-2	ASSLDLAAGGIYEQY
TRBJ1-4	TRBV10-2	ASQSSLPNEKLF
TRBJ1-2	TRBV18	ASSLDRTNYGYT
TRBJ2-5	TRBV5-6	ASSLVGGYETQY
TRBJ1-5	TRBV27	ASSLDTYSNQPQH
TRBJ2-3	TRBV10-2	ASSARAASTDTQY
TRBJ1-5	TRBV5-1	ASSLSPGESYQPQH
TRBJ2-3	TRBV5-1	ASSLRGLSTDTQY
TRBJ2-1	TRBV25-1	ASSDRGGDTPYNEQF
TRBJ1-1	TRBV28	ASSPGTGRAEAF
TRBJ2-7	TRBV6-1	ASSELKASEQY
TRBJ2-2	TRBV5-4	ASSPPKAGLSGELF
TRBJ1-6	TRBV9	ASSVRDSDNSPLH
TRBJ2-7	TRBV15	ATSRDWQGFEQY
TRBJ2-5	TRBV7-6	ASSGLAESTREQY
TRBJ2-3	TRBV5-1	ASSQKRGGASTDTQY
TRBJ1-6	TRBV27	ASSLSPRTGLNSPLH
TRBJ1-6	TRBV4-1	ASSQERVGNSPLH
TRBJ1-1	TRBV11-2	ASSHGTSVTEAF
TRBJ2-3	TRBV2	ASSELAGGVTDTQY
TRBJ2-7	TRBV28	ASSPGIERGYEQY
TRBJ2-7	TRBV6-5	ASSYRPELRSYEQY
TRBJ1-3	TRBV7-6	ASREGGDGSGNTIY
TRBJ2-7	TRBV5-1	ASSLTSGESYEQY
TRBJ2-7	TRBV27	ASSFGPSREQY
TRBJ1-1	TRBV6-1	ASSELTPGVTEAF
TRBJ2-1	TRBV7-3	ASSLQGSSYNEQF
TRBJ2-4	TRBV5-4	ASSSGRGAKNIQY
TRBJ1-1	TRBV7-2	ASSPSQKQGSEAF
TRBJ2-1	TRBV6-1	ASSEGGGEQF